A single sample is the source of the 31 T cell receptor beta chains below, sequenced in a study of chemoradiotherapy in HPV16-positive cancers. Measured with immunoSEQ multiplex PCR; TCRdb has only the in-frame clones, and not every one. This listing includes about 86 clones. Specimen: tumor tissue, collected from a patient who underwent chemoradiotherapy. The receptors shown here come from a human donor with HPV-associated anogenital cancer.

The chain is built from TRBV10-1 and TRBJ1-2; D gene ambiguous. The CDR3 covers 16 residues. Germline loops: CDR1 WNHNN, CDR2 SYGVQD (reference sequence). V gave up 5 bases and J gave up 4 bases, with 20 bases separating them. The CDR3 loop reads CASSSLSTRKTYGYTF. The DNA for the CDR3 is TGCGCCAGCAGTTCATTATCAACGCGAAAGACCTATGGCTACACCTTC.

The chain employs TRBV22-1 and TRBJ1-2. TRBV22-1 is a pseudogene locus. This CDR3 spans 12 amino acids. The CDR3 loop reads CPEARKTYGYTF. CDR3 in DNA: TGTCCTGAAGCGAGAAAGACCTATGGCTACACCTTC.

The chain recombines TRBV15 with TRBJ1-2, with 7 bases fitting TRBD1. Germline trimming cut 0 bases from V and 7 bases from J; bases unmatched to any gene: 11. The CDR3 totals 16 residues. CDR1 and CDR2 from the germline V gene are LNHNV and YYDKDF (reference sequence). CDR3 loop: CATSRDRIGQESGYTF. The DNA for the CDR3 is TGTGCCACCAGCAGAGATCGCATCGGACAGGAGTCTGGCTACACCTTC.

The chain is built from TRBV7-3 and TRBJ1-1, with unresolved D. The ends were cut back, 8 bases at V and 4 bases at J, with 14 bases in the middle. Germline V CDR1 and CDR2: SGHTA, FQGTGA. The CDR3 runs 13 residues. The DNA for the CDR3 is TGTGCCAGCTGTGTATCGGGGAGCACTGAAGCTTTCTTT. Residues: CASCVSGSTEAFF.

This clone was observed a few times. The chain combines TRBV27 with TRBJ1-1; D is ambiguous. Trimming shortened V by 0 bases and J by 4 bases, and 6 bases separated the two germline ends. Looked up from germline, CDR1 is MNHEY and CDR2 is SMNVEV (reference sequence). The CDR3 contains 13 residues. This CDR3 is CASSLSQRTEAFF. The CDR3 nucleotides are TGTGCCAGCAGTTTATCGCAGCGCACTGAAGCTTTCTTT.

V and J are TRBV6-1 and TRBJ1-2; no clear D. CDR3 size: 17 residues. CDR1 MNHNS and CDR2 SASEGT come from the germline V gene. V was cut by 2 bases and J by 3 bases, with 19 bases left in between. The CDR3, as DNA: TGTGCCAGCAGTGAAAGAGCTGTTCGGAGCGTCGACTATGGCTACACCTTC. It yields the protein CASSERAVRSVDYGYTF.

The rearrangement joins TRBV10-2 to TRBJ1-6; D not resolved. Germline V CDR1 and CDR2: WSHSY, SAAADI. This CDR3 is built from 14 residues. The germline V and J ends were trimmed by 6 bases and 9 bases, with 15 bases remaining between them. The CDR3 sequence is CASSASRIGSPLHF. DNA of the CDR3: TGCGCCAGCAGCGCGAGCAGGATCGGTTCACCCCTCCACTTT.

In this sample, this clone turned up a few times. This chain connects TRBV5-6 to TRBJ2-3; D is unresolved. V lost 4 bases and J lost 2, with 2 bases in between. Germline lookup yields CDR1 SGHDT and CDR2 YYEEEE. This CDR3 is 11 amino acids long. The CDR3 DNA follows: TGTGCCAGCAGCAACACAGATACGCAGTATTTT. Encoded protein: CASSNTDTQYF.

This chain uses TRBV10-3 with TRBJ1-2; 9 bases are shared with TRBD1. Germline V gene sequence: CDR1 ENHRY, CDR2 SYGVKD. The CDR3 covers 17 residues. Trimming removed 4 bases from V and 4 bases from J; junction bases left unmatched: 13. The CDR3 sequence is CAISGGQGKLEGYGYTF. Written as DNA, the CDR3 is TGTGCCATCAGTGGGGGACAGGGTAAACTCGAGGGCTATGGCTACACCTTC.

CDR3: CAWRSGGRGYTF. In DNA form, the CDR3 reads TGTGCCTGGAGATCAGGGGGAAGGGGCTACACCTTC. The rearrangement joins TRBV30 to TRBJ1-2; 7 nucleotides agree with TRBD1. J was trimmed by 8 bases and V by 3 bases; bases with no gene match: 6. CDR1 and CDR2 from the germline V gene are GTSNPN and SVGIG (reference sequence). The CDR3 has 12 amino acids.

This rearrangement joins TRBV6-5 to TRBJ1-4; weak D call: TRBD1 (6 bases). V was pared by 4 bases and J by 4 bases, with 10 bases between. This CDR3 has 14 residues. Germline loops: CDR1 MNHEY, CDR2 SVGAGI. In DNA form, the CDR3 reads TGTGCCAGCAGTTCGACAGGAGTTAATGAAAAACTGTTTTTT. This gives the protein CASSSTGVNEKLFF.

The rearrangement joins TRBV25-1 to TRBJ1-1; D call uncertain. The germline CDR1 and CDR2 sequences are MGHDK and SYGVNS. Between the trimmed V and J ends, which lost 6 bases and 10 bases, there was a span of 15 bases. The CDR3 covers 12 residues. CDR3 sequence reads: CASSRDRSAAFF. DNA of the CDR3: TGTGCCAGCAGCCGGGATCGAAGCGCAGCTTTCTTT. Together with reference TRBV25-1 and TRBJ1-1, the CDR3 gives the full variable domain: EADIYQTPRYLVIGTGKKITLECSQTMGHDKMYWYQQDPGMELHLIHYSYGVNSTEKGDLSSESTVSRIRTEHFPLTLESARPSHTSQYLCASSRDRSAAFFGQGTRLTVV.

V gene TRBV2 combines with J gene TRBJ2-7, with 7 bases lining up with TRBD1. Per the germline V gene, CDR1 is SNHLY and CDR2 is FYNNEI. Trimming removed 5 bases from V and 3 bases from J; junction bases left unmatched: 10. The CDR3 spans 15 residues. CDR3: CASSYSGTEGYEQYF. The CDR3 nucleotides are TGTGCCAGCAGTTACTCCGGGACAGAGGGCTACGAGCAGTACTTC. The variable domain in full, with the rest retrieved from reference TRBV2 and TRBJ2-7, is EPEVTQTPSHQVTQMGQEVILRCVPISNHLYFYWYRQILGQKVEFLVSFYNNEISEKSEIFDDQFSVERPDGSNFTLKIRSTKLEDSAMYFCASSYSGTEGYEQYFGPGTRLTVT.

The chain couples TRBV10-3 to TRBJ1-1, with D perhaps TRBD1 (5 bases). The CDR3 sequence is 14 residues long. Germline V gives CDR1 ENHRY, CDR2 SYGVKD. V was pared by 7 bases and J by 4 bases, with 16 bases between. In DNA form, the CDR3 reads TGTGCCATCACCCCGACGGGGGAGGTCACTGAAGCTTTCTTT. Encoded protein: CAITPTGEVTEAFF.

This clone was observed a few times. The chain joins TRBV5-1 to TRBJ2-2, with D perhaps being TRBD1 or TRBD2 (5 bases each). The V gene lost 0 bases and the J gene lost 3 bases, with 12 bases spanning the gap. Germline-derived CDR1 and CDR2 are SGHRS and YFSETQ. The CDR3 extends over 16 amino acids. The CDR3 bases are TGCGCCAGCAGCTTGGAGAGGGGAAGAGACACCGGGGAGCTGTTTTTT. Translated, it gives CASSLERGRDTGELFF.

V gene TRBV14 combines with J gene TRBJ2-7; 9 nucleotides agree with TRBD2. J lost 6 bases, V lost 4 bases, and 10 bases had no gene match. The CDR3 is made up of 15 amino acids. Germline V gene sequence: CDR1 SGHDN, CDR2 FVKESK. The CDR3 sequence: CASSPFGTSSGEQYF. The CDR3 nucleotides read TGTGCCAGCAGCCCCTTCGGGACTAGCTCTGGCGAGCAGTACTTC.

As DNA, the CDR3 is TGTGCCAGCAGGATAGCGGGAGGGTCCGGGGAGCTGTTTTTT. It specifies CASRIAGGSGELFF. The chain employs TRBV27 and TRBJ2-2; the match to TRBD2 covers 11 bases. V was pared by 6 bases and J by 6 bases, with 3 bases of the junction left unmatched. The CDR3 is made up of 14 amino acids. Germline CDR1 is MNHEY and CDR2 is SMNVEV (reference sequence).

The chain recombines TRBV29-1 with TRBJ1-2; the D gene is possibly TRBD1 (5 bases). Trimming left V 3 bases short and J 3 bases short, with 14 bases between. Germline values: CDR1 SQVTM, CDR2 ANQGSEA. There are 14 residues in the CDR3. The CDR3 DNA is TGCAGCGTTGAGACTTGGAGGGGCCACTATGGCTACACCTTC. Protein product: CSVETWRGHYGYTF.

The CDR3 here is CASSGRQGAGGELFF. The CDR3 coding sequence is TGTGCCAGCAGTGGCCGACAGGGGGCTGGCGGGGAGCTGTTTTTT. The chain employs TRBV25-1 and TRBJ2-2; 10 nucleotides agree with TRBD1. The CDR3 has 15 amino acids. Germline-derived CDR1 and CDR2 are MGHDK and SYGVNS. V was pared by 4 bases and J by 7 bases, with 6 bases of the junction left unmatched.

J is TRBJ2-5 and V is TRBV6-6; tentatively, D is TRBD1 or TRBD2 (5 bases each). The CDR3 covers 13 residues. From germline, CDR1 is MNHNY and CDR2 SVGAGI (reference sequence). V lost 5 bases to trimming and J lost 5 bases, with 12 bases between them. CDR3 sequence (DNA): TGTGCCAGCAGTAGAGGGGTGGGGGAGACCCAGTACTTC. Translated, it gives CASSRGVGETQYF.

The gene calls are TRBV6-5 and TRBJ2-7; D could derive from TRBD1 or TRBD2 (5 bases each). V was trimmed by 2 bases and J by 2 bases, leaving 13 bases between them. CDR1 and CDR2 from the germline V gene are MNHEY and SVGAGI. There are 15 residues in the CDR3. The CDR3: CASSYRGEGPYEQYF. The CDR3 coding sequence is TGTGCCAGCAGTTACCGAGGGGAAGGGCCCTACGAGCAGTACTTC.

This chain connects TRBV30 to TRBJ1-5; no reliable D call. V lost 1 base, J lost 0 bases, and 7 bases lay in between. The CDR3 totals 14 residues. CDR1 is GTSNPN, CDR2 SVGIG, per germline (reference sequence). CDR3: CAWSGHDSNQPQHF. CDR3 DNA sequence: TGTGCCTGGAGTGGACACGATAGCAATCAGCCCCAGCATTTT.

This clone was picked up a small number of times. The V and J genes are TRBV5-4 and TRBJ2-3; 9 nucleotides line up with TRBD1. The CDR3 is made up of 15 amino acids. CDR1 is SGHNT and CDR2 is YYREEE in the germline V gene (reference sequence). V lost 0 bases and J lost 4; bases outside the gene matches: 3. For the CDR3, the DNA is TGTGCCAGCAGCTTGGCCGGGACAGGGTCAGATACGCAGTATTTT. Amino acid sequence: CASSLAGTGSDTQYF.

Of note for this clone: The junction differs from germline at one of its ends, possibly a read error. In the same sample, other DNA sequences code for this CDR3. This chain uses TRBV30 with TRBJ1-5; maybe TRBD1 (5 bases). CDR3 length equals 17 residues. Germline V lookup: CDR1 GTSNPN, CDR2 SVGIG (reference sequence). The CDR3: CAGSKGTGGYSNQPQHF. CDR3 sequence (DNA): TGTGCCGGGAGTAAGGGGACTGGGGGTTATAGCAATCAGCCCCAGCATTTT.

This rearrangement joins TRBV5-4 to TRBJ1-1, with D possibly matching TRBD1 (5 bases). The CDR3 spans 13 residues. CDR1 and CDR2 (germline): SGHNT, YYREEE (reference sequence). The V and J ends lost 6 bases and 3 bases respectively, with 12 bases between them. As DNA, the CDR3 is TGTGCCAGCACGAGGGGACTATACACTGAAGCTTTCTTT. Its protein product is CASTRGLYTEAFF.

The V gene is TRBV28, the J gene TRBJ2-7; TRBD1 matches at 8 bases. Germline loops: CDR1 MDHEN, CDR2 SYDVKM. Trimming at V came to 11 bases and at J to 2 bases, leaving 11 bases not matched to a gene. This CDR3 is built from 14 residues. The CDR3 DNA reads as TGTGCCGCACGGAAGACAGGGGATACCTACGAGCAGTACTTC. Amino acids: CAARKTGDTYEQYF. The full variable domain, completed using reference TRBV28 and TRBJ2-7, is DVKVTQSSRYLVKRTGEKVFLECVQDMDHENMFWYRQDPGLGLRLIYFSYDVKMKEKGDIPEGYSVSREKKERFSLILESASTNQTSMYLCAARKTGDTYEQYFGPGTRLTVT.

This rearrangement joins TRBV6-5 to TRBJ2-5, with D perhaps being TRBD1 or TRBD2 (6 bases each). V lost 8 bases and J 7 bases, leaving 11 bases between the germline ends. CDR3 length: 11 amino acids. Germline lookup yields CDR1 MNHEY and CDR2 SVGAGI. In nucleotides, the CDR3 is TGTGCCAGCTCCGGGGGCGGGACCCAGTACTTC. Translating it yields CASSGGGTQYF.

The chain is built from TRBV10-3 and TRBJ1-2; D call uncertain. The CDR3 length is 14 residues. Germline V gene sequence: CDR1 ENHRY, CDR2 SYGVKD. The V end was cut by 4 bases, the J end by 7 bases, with 16 bases between. Here the CDR3 DNA reads TGTGCCATCAGTGCTGCAGGATTCATCCGTGGCTACACCTTC. It yields the protein CAISAAGFIRGYTF.

The chain combines TRBV30 with TRBJ2-1; possible D gene TRBD2, 6 bases. Germline values: CDR1 GTSNPN, CDR2 SVGIG (reference sequence). There are 16 residues in the CDR3. V was clipped by 3 bases and J by 0 bases, with 15 bases between them. In DNA form, the CDR3 reads TGTGCCTGGAGGAACCCGGGGGAAAGCTCCTACAATGAGCAGTTCTTC. Its translation: CAWRNPGESSYNEQFF.

The chain has TRBV30 and TRBJ1-1, with TRBD1 identical over 8 bases. Germline V gene data show CDR1 as GTSNPN and CDR2 as SVGIG (reference sequence). V shed 0 bases and J 11 bases; nucleotides not matched to a gene: 11. The CDR3 sequence is 14 residues long. The CDR3, as DNA: TGTGCCTGGAGTGTACAATCGCAGGGGGCTCGTGCTTTCTTT. This encodes CAWSVQSQGARAFF.

V usage is TRBV18 and J usage is TRBJ2-7, with a possible D match to TRBD2 (6 bases). Germline lookup yields CDR1 KGHSH and CDR2 LQKENI. The germline V and J ends were trimmed by 0 bases and 6 bases, with 15 bases remaining between them. The CDR3 has 15 amino acids. In DNA, the CDR3 is TGTGCCAGCTCACCACCAACGGGACTGTATGGCGAGCAGTACTTC. Translated: CASSPPTGLYGEQYF.